This T cell receptor (beta chain) was sequenced for a study of blood T cell repertoires in COVID-19. Study overall: Italy, Spain and the United States were the sources of the convalescent and acute COVID-19 samples. Sources were T cells, B-cell-depleted T cells, or PBMCs; the material itself was cDNA or gDNA.

This clone was found many times. Other DNA sequences in the sample encode the same CDR3. Original handling: Reference gene primer amplification gave estimated nucleated cell counts. Using immunoSEQ multiplex PCR, the repertoire was profiled, and TCRdb retains in-frame clones only, with some absent. The V and J calls and the clone size are those of that table, but D and trimming were determined from the DNA. The sample has roughly 24,000 clones; about four fifths are singletons. The CDR3 covers 15 residues. Germline V gene data show CDR1 as SGHRS and CDR2 as YFSETQ. V shed 0 bases, J shed 4 bases, and the junction held 2 bases outside the gene matches.

The material sequenced was peripheral blood. The rearrangement links TRBV5-1 to TRBJ2-1, with 9 bases identical to TRBD2. The TCR sequence derives from a human donor in a cohort sampled during active COVID-19. CDR3 residues: CASSLVTSGYNEQFF. The CDR3 nucleotides read TGCGCCAGCAGCTTGGTTACTAGCGGGTACAATGAGCAGTTCTTC.